Shown below are 28 T cell receptor beta chains from a single sample sequenced in a study of T cell clonotyping in hematopoietic cell transplantation (dated by TCRdb to about 2021). The time point label, read with the paper, signifies: 100 days after allo-HCT. Receptors were amplified or captured by the immunoSEQ multiplex PCR assay. TCRdb's version of the immuneACCESS table is confined to in-frame rearrangements and falls short of the full clone set. An unresolved V gene accounts for under half of the shortfall where checked; the remainder is of unknown origin. The sample has about 7,000 clones on record, around 87% of them singletons. The leading ten clones occupy under 7% of the sample. This material consisted of PBMCs, taken 100 days after allogeneic stem cell transplant. The source is a male patient between 45 and 60 years old who had an allogeneic stem cell transplant from a related donor, so the T cells may come from the graft donor. Some clones in this sample may be carry-over from other donors' samples.

V gene TRBV6-4 combines with J gene TRBJ2-2; D call uncertain. The germline V and J ends were trimmed by 6 bases and 3 bases, with 11 bases remaining between them. There are 14 residues in the CDR3. Germline CDR1 MRHNA, CDR2 SNTAGT. CDR3 nucleotides: TGTGCCAGCAGCAACGAGGCTTACACCGGGGAGCTGTTTTTT. Translated: CASSNEAYTGELFF.

This chain uses TRBV6-5 with TRBJ1-1; D gene uncertain. Germline values: CDR1 MNHEY, CDR2 SVGAGI. The V end lost 6 bases, the J end lost 11 bases, and 13 bases lay between the germline ends. There are 11 residues in the CDR3. CDR3 coding DNA: TGTGCCAGCAGCCAAGGGTCATGGGCTTTCTTT. Its translation: CASSQGSWAFF.

This chain uses TRBV28 with TRBJ1-4; D call uncertain. The CDR3 length is 16 residues. V shed 3 bases and J shed 0 bases, with 11 bases lying between them. The germline V gene has CDR1 MDHEN and CDR2 SYDVKM. CDR3 in DNA: TGTGCCAGCAGTTTCTCTCGGGTTGCAACTAATGAAAAACTGTTTTTT. It codes for CASSFSRVATNEKLFF.

Only one count was recorded for this clone. The chain employs TRBV30 and TRBJ2-7; D possibly corresponds to TRBD1 (5 bases). Germline V gives CDR1 GTSNPN, CDR2 SVGIG (reference sequence). The CDR3 contains 12 residues. V was shortened by 4 bases and J by 3 bases, with 10 bases between the two germline ends. CDR3 region: CAWTDRDYEQYF. CDR3 DNA sequence: TGTGCCTGGACAGACAGAGACTACGAGCAGTACTTC.

The rearrangement joins TRBV30 to TRBJ1-1; D is ambiguous. Trimming cost V 1 base and J 4 bases, with 7 bases left between them. Germline V gene sequence: CDR1 GTSNPN, CDR2 SVGIG (reference sequence). This CDR3 region has 12 residues. The CDR3: CAWSDYGTEAFF. The CDR3 coding sequence is TGTGCCTGGAGTGATTATGGCACTGAAGCTTTCTTT.

This clone was detected once. The gene calls are TRBV9 and TRBJ2-7, with D possibly being TRBD2 (6 bases). Trimming took off 4 bases at V and 5 bases at J, with 19 bases between the two ends. The germline gives CDR1 SGDLS, CDR2 YYNGEE. This CDR3 is built from 15 residues. Here the CDR3 reads CASSPRLVAFHEQYF. As DNA, the CDR3 is TGTGCCAGCAGCCCCCGACTAGTGGCTTTCCACGAGCAGTACTTC.

The V gene is TRBV2, the J gene TRBJ1-2, with D hard to call. V gave up 6 bases and J gave up 0 bases, with 8 bases separating them. CDR1 and CDR2 from the germline V gene are SNHLY and FYNNEI. The CDR3 sequence is 13 residues long. The CDR3 reads CASRGSANYGYTF. In nucleotides, the CDR3 is TGTGCCAGCAGGGGCAGCGCTAACTATGGCTACACCTTC. The complete variable domain, with remaining parts taken from reference TRBV2 and TRBJ1-2, reads EPEVTQTPSHQVTQMGQEVILRCVPISNHLYFYWYRQILGQKVEFLVSFYNNEISEKSEIFDDQFSVERPDGSNFTLKIRSTKLEDSAMYFCASRGSANYGYTFGSGTRLTVV.

In this sample, this clone turned up a few times. The chain carries TRBV14 and TRBJ2-7, with 7 bases identical to TRBD1. Germline V gives CDR1 SGHDN, CDR2 FVKESK. This CDR3 is 15 amino acids long. Trimming cost V 9 bases and J 1 base; bases outside gene matches: 12. CDR3 loop: CASRTRWTGSYEQYF. The CDR3 DNA reads TGTGCCAGTAGGACGAGGTGGACAGGTTCCTACGAGCAGTACTTC.

The rearrangement joins TRBV9 to TRBJ2-5; D is unclear. The end of the DNA aligns better with TRBJ2-7, so the J call may be wrong. Germline CDR1 SGDLS, CDR2 YYNGEE. CDR3 size: 16 residues. The CDR3: CASSGGDGGSSYEQYF. The CDR3 DNA is TGTGCCAGCAGCGGAGGAGACGGTGGCAGCTCCTACGAGCAGTACTTC.

This clone has just a few counts. This chain uses TRBV14 with TRBJ2-7, with TRBD1 identical over 12 bases. CDR1 is SGHDN, CDR2 FVKESK, per germline. The CDR3 length is 16 residues. With V trimmed by 1 base and J by 4 bases, 5 bases remained unmatched. The CDR3 spells CASSQGRGQGAYEQYF. CDR3 sequence (DNA): TGTGCCAGCAGCCAAGGTCGGGGACAGGGGGCTTACGAGCAGTACTTC.

This clone was seen just once. This chain joins TRBV30 and TRBJ2-7; no clear D gene. The V gene lost 3 bases and the J gene lost 2 bases, with 20 bases spanning the gap. The V gene's germline CDR1 is GTSNPN and CDR2 SVGIG (reference sequence). The CDR3 extends over 16 amino acids. CDR3 region: CAWRTSDRRRPYEQYF. The CDR3 DNA is TGTGCCTGGAGGACCAGCGACCGCAGGAGACCCTACGAGCAGTACTTC.

This chain joins TRBV6-1 and TRBJ1-2; D ambiguous. Germline values: CDR1 MNHNS, CDR2 SASEGT. The CDR3 extends over 14 amino acids. V was trimmed by 7 bases and J by 3 bases, leaving 15 bases between them. CDR3 DNA: TGTGCCAGCACCTACCGACCAGAGCACTATGGCTACACCTTC. As protein: CASTYRPEHYGYTF.

With respect to this clone: The junction departs from the called germline gene at one end, perhaps through a read error. The rearrangement links TRBV14 to TRBJ2-3; D is possibly TRBD1 (6 bases). The germline V gene encodes CDR1 SGHDN and CDR2 FVKESK. The CDR3 sequence is 15 residues long. CDR3 region: CASSQPPPWTDTQCF. The CDR3 DNA reads as TGTGCCAGCAGCCAACCCCCCCCGTGGACAGATACGCAGTGTTTT.

The chain is built from TRBV25-1 and TRBJ2-7, with 8 bases matching TRBD1. The CDR3 extends over 15 amino acids. The junction had 9 bases not matched to a gene; V was cut back by 3 bases and J by 5 bases. Germline CDR1 is MGHDK and CDR2 is SYGVNS. In DNA, the CDR3 is TGTGCCAGCAGTGACGATAGGACAGGGTCGGACGAGCAGTACTTC. Protein product: CASSDDRTGSDEQYF.

The genes are TRBV5-1 and TRBJ2-7, with no clear D. There are 13 residues in the CDR3. The V end lost 1 base, the J end lost 0 bases, and 5 bases lay between the germline ends. Germline V gene lookup returns CDR1 SGHRS and CDR2 YFSETQ. The CDR3 DNA reads TGCGCCAGCAGCTTGCAGAGCTCCTACGAGCAGTACTTC. Translation: CASSLQSSYEQYF.

The rearrangement joins TRBV5-4 to TRBJ2-7; 10 bases are shared with TRBD1. The CDR3 totals 18 residues. Germline values: CDR1 SGHNT, CDR2 YYREEE (reference sequence). Germline trimming cut 3 bases from V and 2 bases from J; bases unmatched to any gene: 14. CDR3 DNA: TGTGCCAGCAGCTCAAGGGGACAGGGGAGAGCTTGGCCCTACGAGCAGTACTTC. Translating it yields CASSSRGQGRAWPYEQYF.

The chain combines TRBV30 with TRBJ1-2; the D is unclear. Germline V gene lookup returns CDR1 GTSNPN and CDR2 SVGIG (reference sequence). V lost 0 bases to trimming and J lost 8 bases, with 13 bases between them. This CDR3 comprises 13 residues. CDR3 in DNA: TGTGCCTGGAGTGTAGGAGGGATGGGAGGCTACACCTTC. Translated, it gives CAWSVGGMGGYTF.

A single count supports this clone. The J gene is TRBJ1-5, the V gene TRBV6-1; 11 bases map to TRBD1. V was clipped by 6 bases and J by 6 bases; unmatched bases: 7. The V gene's germline CDR1 is MNHNS and CDR2 SASEGT. This CDR3 spans 15 amino acids. The CDR3 DNA is TGTGCCAGCAGCCCCGGGACAGGGGGTAGTCAGCCCCAGCATTTT. Translation: CASSPGTGGSQPQHF.

This chain links TRBV4-1 with TRBJ1-2; D may be TRBD1 (5 bases). V dropped 4 bases and J dropped 0 bases, with 12 bases sitting between them. The CDR3 is 15 residues long. Germline lookup yields CDR1 MGHRA and CDR2 YSYEKL. This chain's CDR3 is CASSPRGGTNYGYTF. In nucleotides, the CDR3 is TGCGCCAGCAGCCCCCGGGGGGGAACTAACTATGGCTACACCTTC.

The chain combines TRBV5-1 with TRBJ1-3; possibly TRBD1 for D (5 bases). V was cut by 4 bases and J by 3 bases, with 17 bases left in between. The CDR3 is 16 amino acids. CDR1 and CDR2 from the germline V gene are SGHRS and YFSETQ. The CDR3, as DNA: TGCGCCAGCAGCCTGCCGGGACCTCAGGATGGAAACACCATATATTTT. Protein product: CASSLPGPQDGNTIYF.

V is TRBV30 and J is TRBJ1-1, with D hard to call. Deletions cut 2 bases from V and 0 bases from J, with 7 bases between. CDR1 and CDR2 (germline): GTSNPN, SVGIG (reference sequence). The CDR3 runs to 13 residues. In DNA, the CDR3 is TGTGCCTGGAGTCAGACAATGAACACTGAAGCTTTCTTT. It codes for CAWSQTMNTEAFF.

The V and J genes are TRBV7-9 and TRBJ1-6; D is ambiguous. This CDR3 has 16 amino acids. Trimming took off 5 bases at V and 7 bases at J, with 18 bases between the two ends. CDR1 is SEHNR, CDR2 FQNEAQ, per germline (reference sequence). The chain's CDR3 is CASSRRGNPGNSPLHF. CDR3 sequence (DNA): TGTGCCAGCAGCCGGCGAGGGAATCCCGGAAATTCACCCCTCCACTTT.

The V gene is TRBV4-1, the J gene TRBJ2-2; D remains ambiguous. CDR3 length: 16 amino acids. Between the trimmed V and J ends, which lost 8 bases and 11 bases, there was a span of 27 bases. Germline loops: CDR1 MGHRA, CDR2 YSYEKL. The CDR3 nucleotides read TGCGCCAGCGGCGAAGGACGGTTCACCCCACAGTTAGAGCTGTTTTTT. Translation gives CASGEGRFTPQLELFF.

The chain is built from TRBV11-1 and TRBJ1-1, with a tentative D call TRBD1 (5 bases). The V gene lost 11 bases and the J gene lost 2 bases, with 12 bases spanning the gap. Germline V gives CDR1 SGHAT, CDR2 FQDESV (reference sequence). CDR3 length: 12 amino acids. The CDR3 DNA follows: TGTGCCCGGGGGTGGGGAAACACTGAAGCTTTCTTT. It yields the protein CARGWGNTEAFF.

The chain links TRBV25-1 to TRBJ1-1, with a weak D call TRBD1 (6 bases). The V gene's germline CDR1 is MGHDK and CDR2 SYGVNS. The CDR3 has 11 amino acids. Trimming took off 7 bases at V and 8 bases at J, with 11 bases between the two ends. For the CDR3, the DNA is TGTGCCAGCAATTTTGGACAGGAAGCTTTCTTT. It translates to CASNFGQEAFF. Based on the CDR3 plus reference TRBV25-1 and TRBJ1-1, the full variable domain is EADIYQTPRYLVIGTGKKITLECSQTMGHDKMYWYQQDPGMELHLIHYSYGVNSTEKGDLSSESTVSRIRTEHFPLTLESARPSHTSQYLCASNFGQEAFFGQGTRLTVV.

J is TRBJ2-7 and V is TRBV5-4, with D possibly TRBD2 on 6 matching bases. Trimming shortened V by 3 bases and J by 2 bases, and 12 bases separated the two germline ends. CDR1 SGHNT and CDR2 YYREEE come from the germline V gene (reference sequence). The CDR3 contains 14 residues. CDR3 sequence reads: CASSSFQRAYEQYF. CDR3 in DNA: TGTGCCAGCAGCTCCTTCCAGCGGGCCTACGAGCAGTACTTC.

The chain joins TRBV10-3 to TRBJ1-2; 8 bases are a match to TRBD1. The germline CDR1 and CDR2 sequences are ENHRY and SYGVKD. This CDR3 has 13 residues. V shed 3 bases and J 3 bases; nucleotides not matched to a gene: 0. The CDR3 is CAISEQGDYGYTF. For the CDR3, the DNA is TGTGCCATCAGTGAACAGGGGGACTATGGCTACACCTTC.

This chain links TRBV6-6 with TRBJ1-1; D unresolved. V shed 4 bases and J shed 0 bases, with 12 bases lying between them. This CDR3 comprises 15 residues. Germline assignment: CDR1 MNHNY and CDR2 SVGAGI (reference sequence). The CDR3 DNA reads TGTGCCAGCAGTTCCACCTCGATCATGAACACTGAAGCTTTCTTT. Its translation is CASSSTSIMNTEAFF.